What follows describes a single TCR beta chain. There is no known antigen for this receptor. Base qualities are not at hand, and no much larger clone is one base apart. Other DNA sequences of this sample code for an identical CDR3. Whole blood was collected in K2EDTA tubes by collaborating institutions according to the institutions' own protocols. For TCRbeta analysis, collaborators shipped samples in one of three forms: frozen whole blood, isolated PBMCs, or DNA extracted from either of those sample types. The CDR3 measures 14 amino acids from cysteine to phenylalanine. Just CDR3 DNA is preserved here, 42 bases in frame from base 1. The junction carries 7 bases between V and J, which are trimmed by 1 base and 2 bases respectively. CDR1 and CDR2 were assigned from the germline V gene as SGHRS and YFSETQ. The data stem from a study of blood T cell repertoires in COVID-19 (dated by TCRdb to between 2020 and 2021). As for the study more broadly: Samples covering the acute and convalescent phases of COVID-19 were provided by collaborators in the United States, Italy and Spain. The samples were drawn from the first 160 participants of the ongoing ImmuneRACE study and from over a thousand subjects provided by 6 global collaborators. HLA class I and class II types, where available, came from metadata supplied by the sample provider rather than from assay-based typing. The prospective study material was composed of cDNA or gDNA derived from T cells, B-cell-depleted T cells, or PBMCs. Subjects who had been exposed to COVID-19, were actively infected with it, or had recovered from it provided the deeply sampled blood TCRbeta repertoires that made up the dataset. The repertoires were released in a freely available public database meant as a resource for research on the immune response to SARS-CoV-2. Nearly every sample came with metadata listing a de-identified subject ID, COVID-19 status, age in years and sex.

What the research found in general, with its limitations: How much clinical and demographic metadata was included differed by source and by participant, and the metadata was provided uncurated.

TCRbeta CDR3 regions were amplified from genomic DNA using the immunoSEQ Assay, a bias-controlled multiplex PCR. In the authors' own workflow: The number of nucleated cells in each sample was estimated from the amplification of reference gene primers within the assay. Sequence reads were collapsed and filtered to measure the absolute abundance of every unique TCRbeta CDR3 rearrangement. For each sample, productive Simpson clonality was calculated by taking the square root of Simpson's diversity index across productive rearrangements. Entries here come from immuneACCESS through TCRdb and include only in-frame sequences with V and J called. Some clones fail to appear in such tables; in the studies checked, an unresolved V gene covers under half of the shortfall, and the cause of the remainder is unknown. That table gives V, J and clone size, and the DNA gave D and trimming. Counted in this sample were 350,000 to 450,000 clones; 85% of them appeared once. The ten largest clones add up to roughly 3.6% of the sample.

The material sequenced was peripheral blood. The TCR comes from a woman between 18 and 29 years old with acute or convalescent COVID-19. The sequence links TRBV5-1 to TRBJ1-3; 6 matching bases give a weak D call of TRBD1. The CDR3 sequence is CASSLWGPGNTIYF. The sequenced DNA is TGCGCCAGCAGCTTGTGGGGGCCTGGAAACACCATATATTTT.